Listed below are T cell receptor beta chains from one sample, sequenced in a study of T cell responses to AZD1222 COVID-19 vaccine. The method was immunoSEQ multiplex PCR; TCRdb's version includes in-frame clones alone and lacks a portion of them. In the table there are roughly 150,000 clones, approximately 94% of which are singletons. The input for sequencing was peripheral blood, taken 28 days after the second AZD1222 dose. These receptors were collected from an adult who received the AZD1222 COVID-19 vaccine. CDR3s include the opening cysteine and the closing phenylalanine or tryptophan. A D gene is named only where the DNA matches it firmly. Only some rows state a clone size, as once, few, many or a class for expanded clones.

CDR3nt | CDR3aa | j_gene | abundance | d_gene | v_gene
TGTGCCATCAGTGCCTCGGGGACCTATAGTGTCAATCAGCCCCAGCATTTT | CAISASGTYSVNQPQHF | TRBJ1-5 | once | - | TRBV10-3
TGTGCCAGCAGTAGGGTCAGCCAAGAGACCCAGTACTTC | CASSRVSQETQYF | TRBJ2-5 | once | - | TRBV2
TGTGCCACCAGTGACCCTCGGAGGGGTGAAGCTTTCTTT | CATSDPRRGEAFF | TRBJ1-1 | - | - | TRBV24-1
TGTGCCAGCAGCTTAGTTCGGGGGAACACTGAAGCTTTCTTT | CASSLVRGNTEAFF | TRBJ1-1 | few | - | TRBV7-9
TGCGCCAGCAGCTTACAGTGGTTGTACGAGACCCAGTACTTC | CASSLQWLYETQYF | TRBJ2-5 | - | - | TRBV5-1
TGTGCCAGCAGCGGCAATCAGCCCCAGCATTTT | CASSGNQPQHF | TRBJ1-5 | - | - | TRBV28
TGTGCCAGCAGTTTGGCGGGTAGCTCCTACAATGAGCAGTTCTTC | CASSLAGSSYNEQFF | TRBJ2-1 | - | - | TRBV28
TGTGCCAGCGGGACAGCCGGTAACACCGGGGAGCTGTTTTTT | CASGTAGNTGELFF | TRBJ2-2 | - | TRBD1 | TRBV27
TGTGCCAGCAGTTACGCTAGCGGGAGTCCTGGCGGGGAGCTGTTTTTT | CASSYASGSPGGELFF | TRBJ2-2 | - | TRBD2 | TRBV6-2/TRBV6-3
TGTGCCAGCAGTTACTCGGGACAGTCTTATGGCTACACCTTC | CASSYSGQSYGYTF | TRBJ1-2 | - | TRBD1 | TRBV6-6
TGCGCCAGCGGGATAAAGAGGCCTAACACTGAAGCTTTCTTT | CASGIKRPNTEAFF | TRBJ1-1 | - | - | TRBV10-1
TGTGCCAGCACCCCAGGGGCATATGAGGACCAGTACTTC | CASTPGAYEDQYF | TRBJ2-5 | - | - | TRBV2
TGCAGCGCCACTAGCGGGAGTAGTGGTGAGCAGTTCTTC | CSATSGSSGEQFF | TRBJ2-1 | once | TRBD2 | TRBV29-1